Presented here are 21 T cell receptor beta chains from one specimen sequenced in a study of OX40 agonist ivuxolimab in advanced cancers. TCRdb's copy holds only in-frame clones and misses some; the assay was immunoSEQ multiplex PCR. The data contain over 65,000 clones, about 88% of them singletons. This sample comprised CD4+ or CD8+ T cells sorted from blood, obtained in a trial of the OX40 agonist ivuxolimab. The receptors were sampled from an adult with an advanced solid tumor such as melanoma, head and neck, liver or kidney cancer.

The sample holds one count of this clone. This sequence joins TRBV2 and TRBJ1-2; 8 bases are a match to TRBD1. Germline V lookup: CDR1 SNHLY, CDR2 FYNNEI. With V trimmed by 3 bases and J by 5 bases, 2 bases remained unmatched. The CDR3 has 13 residues. In nucleotides, the CDR3 is TGTGCCAGCAGTGACGGACAGGGTTATGGCTACACCTTC. Protein product: CASSDGQGYGYTF.

The V and J genes are TRBV7-9 and TRBJ2-1; TRBD2 might be the D (5 bases). Trimming took off 7 bases at V and 9 bases at J, with 16 bases between the two ends. Germline V gene lookup returns CDR1 SEHNR and CDR2 FQNEAQ (reference sequence). The CDR3 loop spans 13 amino acids. The CDR3 DNA follows: TGTGCCAGCAAGACGTCGGGCGGAGGTGAGCAGTTCTTC. Amino acids: CASKTSGGGEQFF.

Only a few counts were recorded for this clone. The rearrangement uses TRBV11-3 and TRBJ2-3; TRBD2 matches 7 bases. The germline gives CDR1 SGHNT, CDR2 YENEEA. The CDR3 extends over 16 amino acids. V was pared by 1 base and J by 6 bases, with 10 bases of the junction left unmatched. CDR3 amino acids: CASSLGRREIPDTQYF. As DNA, the CDR3 is TGTGCCAGCAGCTTAGGCCGGCGGGAGATCCCGGATACGCAGTATTTT.

This chain uses TRBV4-2 with TRBJ1-2, with no clear D. V was trimmed by 0 bases and J by 4 bases, leaving 12 bases between them. The germline CDR1 and CDR2 sequences are LGHNA and YNFKEQ. CDR3 length: 15 residues. The CDR3 DNA is TGTGCCAGCAGCCAAGATAGAGGCACCTTCTATGGCTACACCTTC. Protein sequence: CASSQDRGTFYGYTF.

The chain uses TRBV27 and TRBJ2-5; TRBD2 agrees at 7 bases. There are 13 residues in the CDR3. V gave up 8 bases and J gave up 6 bases; unmatched junction bases: 9. CDR1 is MNHEY, CDR2 SMNVEV, per germline (reference sequence). The CDR3 here is CASRRAGDQTQYF. The CDR3 DNA follows: TGTGCCAGCCGAAGGGCGGGAGACCAGACCCAGTACTTC.

The chain combines TRBV18 with TRBJ2-1; 12 bases match TRBD2. Germline V CDR1 and CDR2: KGHSH, LQKENI. Trimming removed 3 bases from V and 6 bases from J; junction bases left unmatched: 6. This CDR3 comprises 16 residues. The CDR3 DNA reads TGTGCCAGCTCACCGCTAGCGGGAGGGTTAGGCAATGAGCAGTTCTTC. Its translation: CASSPLAGGLGNEQFF.

This clone was found once. The chain employs TRBV29-1 and TRBJ2-3; TRBD1 or TRBD2 may be the D gene (5 bases each). Trimming took 3 bases from V and 7 from J, leaving 14 bases between them. The CDR3 loop spans 13 amino acids. Germline V gene lookup returns CDR1 SQVTM and CDR2 ANQGSEA. The CDR3 bases are TGCAGCGTTGATTGGGACCAGAGGAATACGCAGTATTTT. Its protein product is CSVDWDQRNTQYF.

J is TRBJ2-5 and V is TRBV6-1; TRBD2 is a possible D gene (5 bases). Trimming pared 1 base from V and 2 bases from J, leaving 8 bases between. Germline V CDR1 and CDR2: MNHNS, SASEGT. The CDR3 has 14 residues. DNA of the CDR3: TGTGCCAGCAGTGAAGGAGCGGTTCAAGAGACCCAGTACTTC. This gives the protein CASSEGAVQETQYF.

This sequence joins TRBV19 and TRBJ2-1, with D possibly called TRBD1 or TRBD2 (5 bases each). In germline, CDR1 is LNHDA, CDR2 SQIVND (reference sequence). The CDR3 is made up of 13 amino acids. Between the trimmed V and J ends, which lost 10 bases and 2 bases, there was a span of 12 bases. CDR3 sequence (DNA): TGTGCCACCTTGGGGCGGGCCTACAATGAGCAGTTCTTC. Amino acid sequence: CATLGRAYNEQFF. Drawing the rest from reference TRBV19 and TRBJ2-1, the complete variable domain is DGGITQSPKYLFRKEGQNVTLSCEQNLNHDAMYWYRQDPGQGLRLIYYSQIVNDFQKGDIAEGYSVSREKKESFPLTVTSAQKNPTAFYLCATLGRAYNEQFFGPGTRLTVL.

The chain couples TRBV19 to TRBJ1-3; D is ambiguous. The CDR3 is 15 residues long. Germline lookup yields CDR1 LNHDA and CDR2 SQIVND (reference sequence). V gave up 7 bases and J gave up 4 bases, with 17 bases separating them. The CDR3 region is CASTQIGLAGNTIYF. CDR3 DNA: TGTGCCAGTACTCAAATAGGACTAGCCGGAAACACCATATATTTT.

The chain carries TRBV5-1 and TRBJ2-7, with D perhaps TRBD2 (6 bases). Germline CDR1 SGHRS, CDR2 YFSETQ. Trimming took off 1 base at V and 4 bases at J, with 12 bases between the two ends. This CDR3 comprises 14 residues. Written as DNA, the CDR3 is TGCGCCAGCAGCTTGCTGCGGGGATTTTACGAGCAGTACTTC. Protein sequence: CASSLLRGFYEQYF.

The rearrangement links TRBV14 to TRBJ2-5; D may match TRBD1 or TRBD2 (5 bases each). Looked up from germline, CDR1 is SGHDN and CDR2 is FVKESK. CDR3 length equals 14 residues. The germline V and J ends were trimmed by 4 bases and 0 bases, with 9 bases remaining between them. CDR3 coding DNA: TGTGCCAGCAGCCCCGGGACGAACCAAGAGACCCAGTACTTC. Its protein is CASSPGTNQETQYF. The complete variable domain, with remaining parts taken from reference TRBV14 and TRBJ2-5, reads EAGVTQFPSHSVIEKGQTVTLRCDPISGHDNLYWYRRVMGKEIKFLLHFVKESKQDESGMPNNRFLAERTGGTYSTLKVQPAELEDSGVYFCASSPGTNQETQYFGPGTRLLVL.

V usage is TRBV11-2 and J usage is TRBJ2-2; the D call may be TRBD1 or TRBD2 (6 bases each). This CDR3 region has 17 residues. CDR1 is SGHAT, CDR2 FQNNGV, per germline. V gave up 4 bases and J gave up 5 bases, with 20 bases separating them. CDR3 bases: TGTGCCAGCAGCTACCTATGGGGGCGGGAACGAACCGGGGAGCTGTTTTTT. Residues: CASSYLWGRERTGELFF.

The V gene is TRBV2, the J gene TRBJ2-3; 9 bases map to TRBD2. CDR1 and CDR2 (germline): SNHLY, FYNNEI. Losses at the gene ends were 4 bases for V and 5 bases for J; bases not matched to a gene: 4. The CDR3 consists of 14 residues. The CDR3 spells CASSASGTIDTQYF. CDR3 nucleotide sequence: TGTGCCAGCAGTGCTAGCGGGACTATAGATACGCAGTATTTT.

This chain joins TRBV5-4 and TRBJ1-1, with D uncertain. Per the germline V gene, CDR1 is SGHNT and CDR2 is YYREEE (reference sequence). This CDR3 is 14 amino acids long. Deletions cut 2 bases from V and 4 bases from J, with 12 bases between. The CDR3 coding sequence is TGTGCCAGCAGCTTCTCTCTCGAGTCCACTGAAGCTTTCTTT. The encoded protein is CASSFSLESTEAFF. The whole variable domain, remainder taken from reference TRBV5-4 and TRBJ1-1, is ETGVTQSPTHLIKTRGQQVTLRCSSQSGHNTVSWYQQALGQGPQFIFQYYREEENGRGNFPPRFSGLQFPNYSSELNVNALELDDSALYLCASSFSLESTEAFFGQGTRLTVV.

The rearrangement uses TRBV5-1 and TRBJ2-7, with D hard to call. V dropped 4 bases and J dropped 2 bases, with 13 bases sitting between them. Germline-derived CDR1 and CDR2 are SGHRS and YFSETQ. The CDR3 is made up of 14 amino acids. The CDR3 bases are TGCGCCAGCAGCAGCGCGGTAGGAACCTACGAGCAGTACTTC. Translation gives CASSSAVGTYEQYF.

The chain joins TRBV5-4 to TRBJ2-4, with 8 nucleotides matching TRBD2. Germline CDR1 and CDR2: SGHNT and YYREEE (reference sequence). Unmatched junction bases numbered 10, after V lost 4 bases and J lost 7 bases. The CDR3 covers 15 residues. The CDR3 sequence: CASSPRSGTSNIQYF. DNA for the CDR3: TGTGCCAGCAGCCCCCGTAGCGGGACCTCCAACATTCAGTACTTC.

This clone was observed once. J is TRBJ2-1 and V is TRBV2; D is unclear. In germline, CDR1 is SNHLY, CDR2 FYNNEI. The CDR3 length is 14 residues. Trimming took 3 bases from V and 2 from J, leaving 8 bases between them. The CDR3 spells CASSEVDTYNEQFF. CDR3 DNA: TGTGCCAGCAGTGAGGTGGATACCTACAATGAGCAGTTCTTC.

This chain joins TRBV6-5 and TRBJ1-5; no clear D. CDR1 and CDR2 (germline): MNHEY, SVGAGI. Trimming cost V 0 bases and J 0 bases, with 6 bases left between them. The CDR3 length is 15 residues. As DNA, the CDR3 is TGTGCCAGCAGTTACTCCGGCGATAGCAATCAGCCCCAGCATTTT. This codes for CASSYSGDSNQPQHF.

The chain combines TRBV18 with TRBJ2-3, with D perhaps TRBD2 (5 bases). V lost 3 bases to trimming and J lost 0 bases, with 10 bases between them. The length of the CDR3 is 15 residues. The germline gives CDR1 KGHSH, CDR2 LQKENI. The chain's CDR3 is CASSPAGISTDTQYF. CDR3 bases: TGTGCCAGCTCACCGGCCGGGATTAGCACAGATACGCAGTATTTT.

The V and J genes are TRBV7-2 and TRBJ1-4; no firm D call. From germline, CDR1 is SGHTA and CDR2 FQGNSA. CDR3 size: 12 residues. Trimming removed 2 bases at V and 10 bases at J, with 8 bases between. CDR3 amino acids: CTSSLSSGKLFF. The CDR3 DNA is TGTACCAGCAGCTTAAGTTCCGGAAAACTGTTTTTT. Combining the CDR3 with reference TRBV7-2 and TRBJ1-4 gives the whole variable domain GAGVSQSPSNKVTEKGKDVELRCDPISGHTALYWYRQSLGQGLEFLIYFQGNSAPDKSGLPSDRFSAERTGGSVSTLTIQRTQQEDSAVYLCTSSLSSGKLFFGSGTQLSVL.